Listed here are 18 T cell receptor beta chains from one sample, sequenced in a study of somatic mutations in cytotoxic T cells in rheumatoid arthritis. Sequenced by immunoSEQ multiplex PCR; TCRdb stores in-frame clones only, minus some. The sample lists 14,000 or so clones; 65% to 80% were seen once. The specimen was CD8+ T cells sorted from blood. Receptors originate from an adult with rheumatoid arthritis.

The chain is built from TRBV28 and TRBJ1-4; D gene uncertain. Trimming took 6 bases from V and 10 from J, leaving 15 bases between them. The CDR3 is 13 amino acids. The germline CDR1 and CDR2 sequences are MDHEN and SYDVKM. CDR3 DNA sequence: TGTGCCAGCAGCCCCCGCGGCCTGGGAAAACTGTTTTTT. Residues: CASSPRGLGKLFF.

This clone was recorded a few times. The chain has TRBV9 and TRBJ1-3; D is unclear. The germline CDR1 and CDR2 sequences are SGDLS and YYNGEE. V was clipped by 0 bases and J by 0 bases, with 10 bases between them. The CDR3 extends over 16 amino acids. CDR3 loop: CASSVGSGPSGNTIYF. CDR3 nucleotides: TGTGCCAGCAGCGTAGGGTCCGGGCCCTCTGGAAACACCATATATTTT.

The genes are TRBV15 and TRBJ2-7; tentatively, D is TRBD1 (5 bases). Germline loops: CDR1 LNHNV, CDR2 YYDKDF (reference sequence). The CDR3 contains 15 residues. The germline V and J ends were trimmed by 2 bases and 6 bases, with 17 bases remaining between them. The CDR3 DNA follows: TGTGCCACCAGCAGACCAGGAAGGGGATTGGCCGAGCAGTACTTC. Translation gives CATSRPGRGLAEQYF.

The chain couples TRBV7-9 to TRBJ2-1; 15 positions agree with TRBD2. V shed 4 bases, J shed 9 bases, and the junction held 10 bases outside the gene matches. The CDR3 covers 17 residues. CDR1 and CDR2 from the germline V gene are SEHNR and FQNEAQ (reference sequence). For the CDR3, the DNA is TGTGCCAGCAGCTGGAGCCCCGGGACTAGCGGGGGGTTTGAGCAGTTCTTC. Its protein product is CASSWSPGTSGGFEQFF. Based on the CDR3 plus reference TRBV7-9 and TRBJ2-1, the full variable domain is DTGVSQNPRHKITKRGQNVTFRCDPISEHNRLYWYRQTLGQGPEFLTYFQNEAQLEKSRLLSDRFSAERPKGSFSTLEIQRTEQGDSAMYLCASSWSPGTSGGFEQFFGPGTRLTVL.

The chain carries TRBV7-2 and TRBJ2-2; D remains unclear. V lost 1 base and J lost 4, with 1 base in between. The CDR3 has 12 amino acids. Germline assignment: CDR1 SGHTA and CDR2 FQGNSA. The DNA of the CDR3 is TGTGCCAGCAGCTTAGGCACCGGGGAGCTGTTTTTT. Translating it yields CASSLGTGELFF.

This clone showed up just once. V is TRBV19 and J is TRBJ2-7; possible D gene TRBD1, 6 bases. The CDR3 loop spans 15 amino acids. Trimming pared 2 bases from V and 2 bases from J, leaving 13 bases between. Germline lookup yields CDR1 LNHDA and CDR2 SQIVND (reference sequence). This CDR3 reads CASSISGRGPYEQYF. The CDR3 coding sequence is TGTGCCAGTAGTATAAGCGGCAGGGGACCCTACGAGCAGTACTTC.

J is TRBJ2-2 and V is TRBV28; TRBD1 matches at 9 bases. The V and J ends lost 6 bases and 0 bases, in that order; junction bases with no gene match: 11. Germline V gives CDR1 MDHEN, CDR2 SYDVKM. CDR3 length: 18 residues. CDR3 sequence: CASRFRDRVVANTGELFF. CDR3 DNA sequence: TGTGCCAGCAGGTTCCGGGACAGGGTTGTTGCGAACACCGGGGAGCTGTTTTTT.

This clone was seen a few times. This chain joins TRBV4-2 and TRBJ1-6; D may be TRBD1 (5 bases). Trimming removed 1 base from V and 5 bases from J, with 9 bases in between. CDR3 size: 15 residues. In germline, CDR1 is LGHNA, CDR2 YNFKEQ. CDR3 coding DNA: TGTGCCAGCAGCCAAGTGGAGGGGAATAATTCACCCCTCCACTTT. The encoded protein is CASSQVEGNNSPLHF.

Only one count was recorded for this clone. The J gene is TRBJ1-2, the V gene TRBV27, with 9 positions matching TRBD1. There are 14 residues in the CDR3. CDR1 is MNHEY and CDR2 is SMNVEV in the germline V gene (reference sequence). V shed 3 bases and J 2 bases; nucleotides not matched to a gene: 1. The CDR3: CASSFDRGNYGYTF. The CDR3 region has the DNA TGTGCCAGCAGTTTCGACAGGGGGAACTATGGCTACACCTTC.

The V call is TRBV6-5, the J call TRBJ1-2, with a possible D match to TRBD1 (6 bases). V was pared by 2 bases and J by 6 bases, with 19 bases between. Germline V lookup: CDR1 MNHEY, CDR2 SVGAGI. The CDR3 length is 16 residues. The CDR3 DNA is TGTGCCAGCAGTTACCACCGGGTCGGGGGGCCTAATGGCTACACCTTC. Amino acids: CASSYHRVGGPNGYTF.

J is TRBJ2-3 and V is TRBV4-2; D ambiguous. Trimming removed 4 bases from V and 0 bases from J, with 5 bases in between. The CDR3 extends over 13 amino acids. The germline V gene encodes CDR1 LGHNA and CDR2 YNFKEQ. In DNA, the CDR3 is TGTGCCAGCAGCCTAACTAGCACAGATACGCAGTATTTT. This gives the protein CASSLTSTDTQYF.

The chain couples TRBV6-5 to TRBJ1-6; 8 positions match TRBD1. The ends lost 6 bases at V and 6 bases at J; junction bases unmatched: 7. Germline V gives CDR1 MNHEY, CDR2 SVGAGI. This CDR3 region has 15 residues. The CDR3 sequence is CASRRDRGRNSPLHF. The CDR3 DNA sequence: TGTGCCAGCAGGAGAGACAGGGGACGTAATTCACCCCTCCACTTT.

The rearrangement links TRBV5-4 to TRBJ2-3; D is undetermined. V lost 2 bases, J lost 2 bases, and 12 bases lay in between. The CDR3 is 15 residues long. Germline V CDR1 and CDR2: SGHNT, YYREEE (reference sequence). The CDR3 DNA reads TGTGCCAGCAGCTTCGAGTGGGGAACCACAGATACGCAGTATTTT. This gives the protein CASSFEWGTTDTQYF.

CDR3 residues: CASSVEYRGGTQYF. CDR3 DNA sequence: TGTGCCAGCAGCGTAGAGTACAGGGGAGGGACCCAGTACTTC. This chain links TRBV9 with TRBJ2-5; D is perhaps TRBD1 (7 bases). V dropped 0 bases and J dropped 7 bases, with 13 bases sitting between them. Germline V gene data show CDR1 as SGDLS and CDR2 as YYNGEE. This CDR3 has 14 residues.

The V gene is TRBV6-6, the J gene TRBJ1-3; D remains unclear. Germline V lookup: CDR1 MNHNY, CDR2 SVGAGI (reference sequence). V lost 2 bases and J 4 bases, leaving 12 bases between the germline ends. CDR3 length: 15 amino acids. CDR3 loop: CASSYTLGSGNTIYF. The CDR3 nucleotides read TGTGCCAGCAGTTACACGCTGGGGTCGGGAAACACCATATATTTT.

This chain uses TRBV6-6 with TRBJ2-3, with 11 bases matching TRBD2. The germline gives CDR1 MNHNY, CDR2 SVGAGI (reference sequence). V lost 5 bases to trimming and J lost 5 bases; unmatched junction nucleotides: 3. This CDR3 region has 14 residues. Here the CDR3 DNA reads TGTGCCAGCAGTACTAGCGGGAGCGTAGATACGCAGTATTTT. This codes for CASSTSGSVDTQYF.

The V call is TRBV5-8, the J call TRBJ1-3; D is unresolved. V gave up 7 bases and J gave up 6 bases, with 35 bases separating them. This CDR3 has 20 residues. CDR1 and CDR2 from the germline V gene are SGHTS and YDEGEE. CDR3 sequence reads: CASPGLETYGWASRQNTIYF. The CDR3, as DNA: TGTGCCAGCCCCGGCTTGGAGACTTACGGGTGGGCTAGTCGGCAAAACACCATATATTTT.

The CDR3 nucleotides are TGTGCCATCAGTGGGTCAGGGTACACTGAAGCTTTCTTT. Its translation: CAISGSGYTEAFF. The V gene is TRBV10-3, the J gene TRBJ1-1, with a weak D call TRBD1 (5 bases). Germline-derived CDR1 and CDR2 are ENHRY and SYGVKD. The CDR3 has 13 amino acids. V lost 4 bases, J lost 3 bases, and 9 bases lay in between.